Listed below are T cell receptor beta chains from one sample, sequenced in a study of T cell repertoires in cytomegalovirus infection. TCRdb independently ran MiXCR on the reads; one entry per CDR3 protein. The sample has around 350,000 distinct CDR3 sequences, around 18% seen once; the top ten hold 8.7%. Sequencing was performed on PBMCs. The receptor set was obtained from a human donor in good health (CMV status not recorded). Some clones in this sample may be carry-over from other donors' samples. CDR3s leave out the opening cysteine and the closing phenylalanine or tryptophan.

cdr3_aa: ASTSREFTDTQY
v_call: TRBV6-1
cdr3_length: 12
j_call: TRBJ2-3

cdr3_aa: SAEPGTGLHEQY
v_call: TRBV20-1
cdr3_length: 12
j_call: TRBJ2-7

cdr3_aa: ASSLDSFNEQF
v_call: TRBV7-2
cdr3_length: 11
j_call: TRBJ2-1

cdr3_aa: ASSRQSPSSYNEQF
v_call: TRBV7-6
cdr3_length: 14
j_call: TRBJ2-1

cdr3_aa: ASDKQDPYNEQF
v_call: TRBV11-2
cdr3_length: 12
j_call: TRBJ2-1

cdr3_aa: ASSPTPGGQPQH
v_call: TRBV18
cdr3_length: 12
j_call: TRBJ1-5

cdr3_aa: ASSRDPYNSPLH
v_call: TRBV7-8
cdr3_length: 12
j_call: TRBJ1-6

cdr3_aa: ASRSHGVGTIFGETQY
v_call: TRBV2
cdr3_length: 16
j_call: TRBJ2-5

cdr3_aa: ASSFWTGASPLH
v_call: TRBV25-1
cdr3_length: 12
j_call: TRBJ1-6

cdr3_aa: ASSESVYEQY
v_call: TRBV3-1
cdr3_length: 10
j_call: TRBJ2-7

cdr3_aa: ASRRDNEQF
v_call: TRBV19
cdr3_length: 9
j_call: TRBJ2-1

cdr3_aa: ASSQEGLAGIQY
v_call: TRBV4-1
cdr3_length: 12
j_call: TRBJ2-4

cdr3_aa: ASSQSTGNTEAF
v_call: TRBV4-3
cdr3_length: 12
j_call: TRBJ1-1

cdr3_aa: ASSEVLTQY
v_call: TRBV25-1
cdr3_length: 9
j_call: TRBJ2-5

cdr3_aa: ASSSTGVGELF
v_call: TRBV7-2
cdr3_length: 11
j_call: TRBJ2-2

cdr3_aa: SARFDKNTEAF
v_call: TRBV20-1
cdr3_length: 11
j_call: TRBJ1-1

cdr3_aa: ATSDSSGGPSTDTQY
v_call: TRBV24-1
cdr3_length: 15
j_call: TRBJ2-3

cdr3_aa: ASSPVGQTIYGYT
v_call: TRBV7-2
cdr3_length: 13
j_call: TRBJ1-2

cdr3_aa: ASRFGGNTEAF
v_call: TRBV5-1
cdr3_length: 11
j_call: TRBJ1-1

cdr3_aa: ASRTALDNEKLF
v_call: TRBV10-3
cdr3_length: 12
j_call: TRBJ1-4

cdr3_aa: ASSLAGQQPQH
v_call: TRBV7-2
cdr3_length: 11
j_call: TRBJ1-5

cdr3_aa: ASSLVWGVRIEVGANVLT
v_call: TRBV7-2
cdr3_length: 18
j_call: TRBJ2-6

cdr3_aa: ASSPGTGNWEQY
v_call: TRBV7-9
cdr3_length: 12
j_call: TRBJ2-7

cdr3_aa: ASSWLRDSPLH
v_call: TRBV12-3/TRBV12-4
cdr3_length: 11
j_call: TRBJ1-6

cdr3_aa: ASSLANGVEQY
v_call: TRBV7-2
cdr3_length: 11
j_call: TRBJ2-7

cdr3_aa: ASSYRGRGTEAF
v_call: TRBV6-5
cdr3_length: 12
j_call: TRBJ1-1

cdr3_aa: ASSPGGPPAAGANVLT
v_call: TRBV4-3
cdr3_length: 16
j_call: TRBJ2-6

cdr3_aa: ASRDSSSNQPQH
v_call: TRBV12-3/TRBV12-4
cdr3_length: 12
j_call: TRBJ1-5